The 32 T cell receptor beta chains in this list originate from one sample, sequenced in a study of long-term antiretroviral therapy in people with HIV. A v3.0 immunoSEQ assay was performed at survey level. Profiled with immunoSEQ multiplex PCR; TCRdb holds only in-frame clones, not every one. Here the sample spans tens of thousands of clones, 80% to 90% being singletons. The sample in question was unsorted PBMCs, obtained 0.2 years before starting antiretroviral therapy. These receptors were collected from a man between 18 and 35 years old with HIV.

The CDR3 coding sequence is TGTGCCAGCAGCAGACTAAGCGGGGGGAGCTTCGAGCAGTACTTC. Residues: CASSRLSGGSFEQYF. This chain uses TRBV7-6 with TRBJ2-7; 9 bases map to TRBD2. The germline V gene encodes CDR1 SGHVS and CDR2 FNYEAQ. V was clipped by 5 bases and J by 6 bases; unmatched bases: 11. This CDR3 is built from 15 residues. Based on the CDR3 plus reference TRBV7-6 and TRBJ2-7, the full variable domain is GAGVSQSPRYKVTKRGQDVALRCDPISGHVSLYWYRQALGQGPEFLTYFNYEAQQDKSGLPNDRFSAERPEGSISTLTIQRTEQRDSAMYRCASSRLSGGSFEQYFGPGTRLTVT.

This clone has just a few counts. The chain links TRBV4-2 to TRBJ1-4; D is unclear. The CDR3 sequence is 13 residues long. V was cut by 0 bases and J by 7 bases, with 6 bases left in between. Germline V lookup: CDR1 LGHNA, CDR2 YNFKEQ. The CDR3 sequence is CASSQEWVEKLFF. Here the CDR3 DNA reads TGTGCCAGCAGCCAAGAGTGGGTTGAAAAACTGTTTTTT.

The genes are TRBV5-8 and TRBJ1-2; 8 nucleotides agree with TRBD1. V shed 7 bases and J 8 bases; nucleotides not matched to a gene: 19. The V gene's germline CDR1 is SGHTS and CDR2 YDEGEE. The length of the CDR3 is 16 residues. CDR3 amino acids: CASAKRDRPDKGGYTF. DNA for the CDR3: TGTGCCAGCGCTAAACGGGACAGGCCGGACAAGGGCGGCTACACCTTC.

V and J are TRBV4-3 and TRBJ2-2; TRBD2 matches 13 bases. CDR3 length: 18 amino acids. Trimming at V came to 6 bases and at J to 4 bases, leaving 11 bases not matched to a gene. Germline CDR1 reads LGHNA; CDR2 reads YSLEER. The CDR3 bases are TGCGCCAGCAGTCGAACTAGCGGGAGGGCGACTAGCACCGGGGAGCTGTTTTTT. Translated: CASSRTSGRATSTGELFF.

The rearrangement joins TRBV6-5 to TRBJ2-2; TRBD2 is a possible D gene (5 bases). V lost 6 bases to trimming and J lost 8 bases, with 16 bases between them. In germline, CDR1 is MNHEY, CDR2 SVGAGI. The CDR3 consists of 14 residues. Here the CDR3 reads CASRVSASGGELFF. As DNA, the CDR3 is TGTGCCAGCAGGGTTAGCGCCAGCGGTGGGGAGCTGTTTTTT.

This sequence joins TRBV9 and TRBJ2-6; TRBD2 might be the D (5 bases). Germline V gives CDR1 SGDLS, CDR2 YYNGEE. The CDR3 has 15 residues. V lost 0 bases, J lost 4 bases, and 8 bases lay in between. CDR3 nucleotides: TGTGCCAGCAGCGTAGCGGGGTCCGGGGCCAACGTCCTGACTTTC. The encoded protein is CASSVAGSGANVLTF.

The gene calls are TRBV13 and TRBJ1-4, with a possible D match to TRBD1 (5 bases). Germline-derived CDR1 and CDR2 are PRHDT and FYEKMQ (reference sequence). The germline V and J ends were trimmed by 0 bases and 2 bases, with 10 bases remaining between them. This CDR3 contains 16 residues. The CDR3 DNA sequence: TGTGCCAGCAGCTTAGGCCTAGGGGTTACTAATGAAAAACTGTTTTTT. Protein product: CASSLGLGVTNEKLFF.

This clone was seen a single time. This chain joins TRBV9 and TRBJ1-1; D may be TRBD1 (6 bases). Trimming took off 4 bases at V and 0 bases at J, with 13 bases between the two ends. CDR1 and CDR2 from the germline V gene are SGDLS and YYNGEE. CDR3 length: 15 amino acids. CDR3 coding DNA: TGTGCCAGCAGCCCGGCCGGGACAATGAACACTGAAGCTTTCTTT. Its protein product is CASSPAGTMNTEAFF.

The V and J genes are TRBV7-3 and TRBJ1-1; 9 positions agree with TRBD1. The trim removed 5 bases at V and 7 bases at J, leaving 8 bases unmatched. The CDR3 loop spans 14 amino acids. Per germline, CDR1 SGHTA and CDR2 FQGTGA. The CDR3 DNA reads TGTGCCAGCAGCAAAACCGGGACAGGGCTTGAAGCTTTCTTT. Amino acid sequence: CASSKTGTGLEAFF.

This chain uses TRBV30 with TRBJ2-7; D possibly uses TRBD1 or TRBD2 (6 bases each). The CDR3 is made up of 14 amino acids. The V gene lost 0 bases and the J gene lost 1 base, with 10 bases spanning the gap. Germline lookup yields CDR1 GTSNPN and CDR2 SVGIG (reference sequence). Here the CDR3 DNA reads TGTGCCTGGAGTGTTAGGAGGGGGTCCTACGAGCAGTACTTC. It specifies CAWSVRRGSYEQYF.

The chain recombines TRBV19 with TRBJ1-4; no definite D call. V was cut by 1 base and J by 11 bases, with 11 bases left in between. CDR1 is LNHDA, CDR2 SQIVND, per germline (reference sequence). CDR3 length equals 13 residues. CDR3 region: CASSIGEAQKLFF. The CDR3 DNA reads as TGTGCCAGTAGTATAGGGGAGGCACAGAAACTGTTTTTT.

The chain links TRBV4-1 to TRBJ2-1; 8 positions match TRBD1. There are 15 residues in the CDR3. V shed 5 bases, J shed 3 bases, and the junction held 6 bases outside the gene matches. The V gene's germline CDR1 is MGHRA and CDR2 YSYEKL. The CDR3 DNA sequence: TGCGCCAGCAGCACCGGACAGGGCTACTACAATGAGCAGTTCTTC. Protein: CASSTGQGYYNEQFF.

The chain carries TRBV10-2 and TRBJ1-5; possibly TRBD1 for D (6 bases). V lost 3 bases and J lost 9, with 15 bases in between. Germline V gene data show CDR1 as WSHSY and CDR2 as SAAADI. The CDR3 length is 14 residues. This CDR3 reads CASSDREGERPQHF. In DNA form, the CDR3 reads TGCGCCAGCAGTGACCGGGAGGGGGAAAGGCCCCAGCATTTT.

The genes are TRBV7-3 and TRBJ1-2; no clear D gene. The V gene lost 0 bases and the J gene lost 7 bases, with 12 bases spanning the gap. The CDR3 is 14 amino acids. The germline V gene encodes CDR1 SGHTA and CDR2 FQGTGA. DNA of the CDR3: TGTGCCAGCAGCTTAACGTTACAGTCCTCTGGCTACACCTTC. Its translation: CASSLTLQSSGYTF.

The chain is built from TRBV14 and TRBJ2-5; D may be TRBD1 or TRBD2 (5 bases each). Germline assignment: CDR1 SGHDN and CDR2 FVKESK. V lost 1 base, J lost 2 bases, and 8 bases lay in between. The CDR3 runs 14 residues. The CDR3: CASSQGWGQETQYF. The CDR3 DNA follows: TGTGCCAGCAGCCAAGGATGGGGGCAAGAGACCCAGTACTTC.

The chain recombines TRBV18 with TRBJ1-1, with D perhaps matching TRBD1 (6 bases). The CDR3 is 15 residues long. Germline lookup yields CDR1 KGHSH and CDR2 LQKENI. The V end was cut by 6 bases, the J end by 3 bases, with 17 bases between. The CDR3 here is CASSHQGRRDTEAFF. CDR3 DNA sequence: TGTGCCAGCTCGCATCAGGGGCGGAGGGACACTGAAGCTTTCTTT.

The chain carries TRBV5-5 and TRBJ2-3, with D unresolved. CDR1 SGHKS and CDR2 YYEKEE come from the germline V gene (reference sequence). The CDR3 contains 11 residues. Deletions cut 4 bases from V and 7 bases from J, with 7 bases between. CDR3 bases: TGTGCCAGCAGCGTGAGCAATACGCAGTATTTT. Residues: CASSVSNTQYF.

The chain carries TRBV27 and TRBJ2-1, with D perhaps TRBD1 (5 bases). The CDR3 is made up of 17 amino acids. Germline lookup yields CDR1 MNHEY and CDR2 SMNVEV (reference sequence). V was cut by 0 bases and J by 7 bases, with 19 bases left in between. The CDR3 loop reads CASSLSIGDSLGNEQFF. The CDR3 DNA follows: TGTGCCAGCAGTTTATCGATAGGAGACAGTCTTGGGAATGAGCAGTTCTTC.

The chain recombines TRBV7-2 with TRBJ1-5, with TRBD1 as a possible D gene (5 bases). Germline lookup yields CDR1 SGHTA and CDR2 FQGNSA. This CDR3 region has 18 residues. V was cut by 1 base and J by 6 bases, with 22 bases left in between. CDR3 region: CASSLGTGTPGAVQPQHF. The CDR3 bases are TGTGCCAGCAGCTTAGGTACCGGGACGCCGGGAGCGGTTCAGCCCCAGCATTTT.

CDR3 sequence reads: CASSQSHTGTSGAMEQYF. CDR3 DNA sequence: TGCGCCAGCAGCCAATCTCACACCGGGACTAGCGGGGCGATGGAGCAGTACTTC. J is TRBJ2-7 and V is TRBV4-3; 13 bases agree with TRBD2. J gave up 7 bases and V 2 bases, and 14 bases lay outside the gene matches. The germline V gene encodes CDR1 LGHNA and CDR2 YSLEER. CDR3 length equals 18 residues.

The DNA for the CDR3 is TGTGCCAGCAGTGAGGAGGGGGCCGGGACTAGCGGGGTTGATACGCAGTATTTT. It is translated as CASSEEGAGTSGVDTQYF. The chain uses TRBV6-1 and TRBJ2-3, with TRBD2 identical over 13 bases. J was trimmed by 6 bases and V by 3 bases; bases with no gene match: 12. Germline V gives CDR1 MNHNS, CDR2 SASEGT. The CDR3 is made up of 18 amino acids.

V gene TRBV5-5 combines with J gene TRBJ2-1, with D possibly matching TRBD1 (6 bases). V lost 0 bases and J lost 8, with 15 bases in between. Germline CDR1 SGHKS, CDR2 YYEKEE (reference sequence). CDR3 length equals 15 residues. This CDR3 reads CASSLDTGTGYEQFF. DNA of the CDR3: TGTGCCAGCAGCTTGGATACAGGGACGGGATATGAGCAGTTCTTC.

This clone has only one observation. The chain combines TRBV29-1 with TRBJ2-1; TRBD2 matches 7 bases. Germline assignment: CDR1 SQVTM and CDR2 ANQGSEA. Unmatched junction bases numbered 13, after V lost 2 bases and J lost 6 bases. The CDR3 is 16 residues long. DNA for the CDR3: TGCAGCGTTGAAATATGGGGAGGGCGGCAGTCCAATGAGCAGTTCTTC. It specifies CSVEIWGGRQSNEQFF.

The chain recombines TRBV5-6 with TRBJ2-3; TRBD2 agrees at 7 bases. With V trimmed by 3 bases and J by 0 bases, 7 bases remained unmatched. The germline V gene encodes CDR1 SGHDT and CDR2 YYEEEE. The CDR3 runs 16 residues. The CDR3 here is CASSWGLAGSTDTQYF. As DNA, the CDR3 is TGTGCCAGCAGCTGGGGGTTAGCGGGTAGCACAGATACGCAGTATTTT. Variable domain in full (rest from reference TRBV5-6 and TRBJ2-3): DAGVTQSPTHLIKTRGQQVTLRCSPKSGHDTVSWYQQALGQGPQFIFQYYEEEERQRGNFPDRFSGHQFPNYSSELNVNALLLGDSALYLCASSWGLAGSTDTQYFGPGTRLTVL.

The V and J genes are TRBV6-1 and TRBJ2-2; no firm D call. The CDR3 runs 14 residues. V was clipped by 2 bases and J by 1 base, with 5 bases between them. Germline V CDR1 and CDR2: MNHNS, SASEGT. Written as DNA, the CDR3 is TGTGCCAGCAGTGAATATCGGAACACCGGGGAGCTGTTTTTT. Translated, it gives CASSEYRNTGELFF.

The chain employs TRBV7-9 and TRBJ2-1; TRBD2 is a possible D gene (5 bases). The CDR3 has 17 amino acids. CDR1 SEHNR and CDR2 FQNEAQ come from the germline V gene (reference sequence). Deletions cut 5 bases from V and 4 bases from J, with 21 bases between. This CDR3 reads CASSRRRWTGDYNEQFF. The CDR3 coding sequence is TGTGCCAGCAGCCGTCGGCGCTGGACTGGGGATTACAATGAGCAGTTCTTC.

The V call is TRBV12-5, the J call TRBJ1-5; D is unresolved. The CDR3 covers 18 residues. CDR1 is LGHNT and CDR2 is FRNRAP in the germline V gene. V was clipped by 0 bases and J by 0 bases, with 15 bases between them. CDR3 in amino acids: CASGLVRPFEDSNQPQHF. Written as DNA, the CDR3 is TGTGCTAGTGGTTTGGTACGTCCTTTCGAGGATAGCAATCAGCCCCAGCATTTT.

The rearrangement joins TRBV7-8 to TRBJ2-5; the match to TRBD1 covers 9 bases. J gave up 4 bases and V 1 base, and 4 bases lay outside the gene matches. This CDR3 spans 15 amino acids. Germline loops: CDR1 SGHVS, CDR2 FQNEAQ. CDR3 residues: CASSLGGTGRETQYF. CDR3 bases: TGTGCCAGCAGCTTAGGGGGGACAGGGAGAGAGACCCAGTACTTC.

V gene TRBV4-3 combines with J gene TRBJ2-5; D is undetermined. This CDR3 contains 13 residues. The germline V and J ends were trimmed by 0 bases and 7 bases, with 9 bases remaining between them. Germline lookup yields CDR1 LGHNA and CDR2 YSLEER. The CDR3 region has the DNA TGCGCCAGCAGCCAAGATCGCGTGGCGACCCAGTACTTC. It codes for CASSQDRVATQYF.

V gene TRBV28 combines with J gene TRBJ1-5, with D hard to call. Germline lookup yields CDR1 MDHEN and CDR2 SYDVKM. The CDR3 covers 12 residues. The germline V and J ends were trimmed by 7 bases and 1 base, with 5 bases remaining between them. The CDR3 loop is CASKRSNQPQHF. The DNA of the CDR3 is TGTGCCAGCAAAAGGAGCAATCAGCCCCAGCATTTT.

By frequency in the sample, this clone is medium-sized. J is TRBJ2-2 and V is TRBV4-2; unclear D gene. V was shortened by 0 bases and J by 3 bases, with 14 bases between the two germline ends. The germline V gene encodes CDR1 LGHNA and CDR2 YNFKEQ. The CDR3 covers 17 residues. CDR3 region: CASSQDVRVPYTGELFF. The CDR3 DNA sequence: TGTGCCAGCAGCCAAGACGTACGGGTGCCGTACACCGGGGAGCTGTTTTTT.

This clone occurred once. This rearrangement joins TRBV2 to TRBJ2-7; D remains unclear. Looked up from germline, CDR1 is SNHLY and CDR2 is FYNNEI. CDR3 length: 12 amino acids. Trimming took 3 bases from V and 3 from J, leaving 6 bases between them. CDR3 in amino acids: CASSENRYEQYF. The CDR3 bases are TGTGCCAGCAGTGAGAACCGCTACGAGCAGTACTTC.